This T cell receptor (beta chain) originates from a study of shared clonotypes between healthy human individuals. The CDR3 is 15 residues long. Germline lookup yields CDR1 MGHRA and CDR2 YSYEKL. V lost 3 bases to trimming and J lost 5 bases, with 16 bases between them. Positively selected for CCR7, the CD45RO-negative cells used as naive CD8 cells excluded terminally differentiated effector memory CD45RA+ cells. Data came from immunoSEQ multiplex PCR; TCRdb stores just in-frame clones and leaves some out. The data contain 550,000 to 750,000 clones, over 95% of them singletons. The source is a woman in her twenties or thirties in good health. The chain couples TRBV4-1 to TRBJ2-5, with D possibly being TRBD1 or TRBD2 (5 bases each). The sample consisted of naive CD8+ T cells sorted from blood. The CDR3 DNA sequence: TGCGCCAGCAGCCATGCTACGCCGGGGCGGGAGACCCAGTACTTC. This gives the protein CASSHATPGRETQYF.